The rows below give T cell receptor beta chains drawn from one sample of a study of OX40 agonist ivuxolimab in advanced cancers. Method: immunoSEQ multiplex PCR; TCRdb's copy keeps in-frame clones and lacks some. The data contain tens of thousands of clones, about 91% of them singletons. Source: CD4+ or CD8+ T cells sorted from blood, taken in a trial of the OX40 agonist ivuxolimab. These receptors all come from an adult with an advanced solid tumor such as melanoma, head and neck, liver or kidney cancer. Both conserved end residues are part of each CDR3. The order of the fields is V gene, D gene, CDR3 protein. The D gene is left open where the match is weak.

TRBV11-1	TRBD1	CASSQTGGPETQYF
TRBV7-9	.	CASSFRRGMETQYF
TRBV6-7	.	CASSYSRPDRVETQYF
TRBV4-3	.	CASSQDFRGNTGELFF
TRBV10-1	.	CASTRRSSTDTQYF
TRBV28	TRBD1	CASSRPGQLTGELFF
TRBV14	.	CASSQDRVSKNEQFF
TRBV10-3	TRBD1	CAISTGVPYEQYF
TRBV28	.	CASRSQGGTNEKLFF
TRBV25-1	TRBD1	CASSDSRTGGNSPLHF
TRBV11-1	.	CASSLSVSNEQYF
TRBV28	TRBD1	CASLTGGFRTEAFF
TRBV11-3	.	CASSLGGTYEQYF
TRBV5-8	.	CASSPYSSSYNEQFF
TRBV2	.	CASSEVPGANYGYTF
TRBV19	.	CASNWGIGETQYF
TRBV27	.	CASSFAGTPYEQYF
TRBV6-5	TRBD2	CASSYSGRRTDTQYF
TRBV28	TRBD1	CASSLTPTGGWGNQPQHF
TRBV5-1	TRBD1	CASSPGQGNTEAFF
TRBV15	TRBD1	CATSRAPGQLSYEQYF
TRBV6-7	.	CASSYSPTDRLQYNEQFF
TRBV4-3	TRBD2	CASSQQEPGLAEILDTQYF
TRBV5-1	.	CASSLISDQETQYF
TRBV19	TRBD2	CASSMDLAGAYNEQFF
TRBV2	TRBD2	CASSDPGREAQETQYF
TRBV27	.	CASSLSSQETQYF
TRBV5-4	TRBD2	CASSPQRETIDEQFF
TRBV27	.	CASSLNGGGAAYNEQFF
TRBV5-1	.	CASSLGRDSYEQYF
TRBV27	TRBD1	CASSLSGTGGAPSYEQYF
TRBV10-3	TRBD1	CAIGTGVETQYF
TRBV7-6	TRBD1	CASSPNPGQFYEQYF
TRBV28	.	CASSLTGSNYGYTF
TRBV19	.	CASSQGQSNTEAFF
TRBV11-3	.	CASSLGSGEQFF
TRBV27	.	CASRLGQGIYNEQFF
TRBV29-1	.	CSVEAQWPADTQYF
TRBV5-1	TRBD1	CASSFGTALTDTQYF
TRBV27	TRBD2	CASSSGTSYEQYF
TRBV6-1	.	CASSDRGTFSYEQYF
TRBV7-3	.	CASSLAGRTITGELFF
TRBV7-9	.	CAWEQLNSYEQYF
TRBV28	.	CAPPRLVYEQYF
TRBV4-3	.	CASSQDRTAYEQYF
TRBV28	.	CASSFTGFSYEQYF
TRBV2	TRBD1	CASSPPAGGKYEQYF
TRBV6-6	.	CASSYSIFDNEQFF
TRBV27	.	CASSPLGPGQETQYF
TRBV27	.	CASSLDPEGADTQYF
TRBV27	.	CASSYTGHNEQFF
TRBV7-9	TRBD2	CASSLELAGPLGTQYF